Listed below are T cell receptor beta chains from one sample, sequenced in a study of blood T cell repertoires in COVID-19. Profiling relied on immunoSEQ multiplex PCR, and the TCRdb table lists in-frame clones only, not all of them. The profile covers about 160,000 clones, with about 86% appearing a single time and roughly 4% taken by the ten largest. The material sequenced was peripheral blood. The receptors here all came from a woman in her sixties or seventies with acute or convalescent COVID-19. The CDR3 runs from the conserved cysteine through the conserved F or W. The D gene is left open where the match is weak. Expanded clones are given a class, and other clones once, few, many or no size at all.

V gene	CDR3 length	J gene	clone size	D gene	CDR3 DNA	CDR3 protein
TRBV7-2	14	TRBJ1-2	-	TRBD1	TGTGCCAGCCATCCGGGACAGGGGTCCGGCGGCTACACCTTC	CASHPGQGSGGYTF
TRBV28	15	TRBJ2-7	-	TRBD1	TGTGCCAGCAGTGGCACAGGGGGCCTCTCCTACGAGCAGTACTTC	CASSGTGGLSYEQYF
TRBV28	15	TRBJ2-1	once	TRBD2	TGTGCCAGCAGTTACCCCGCTAGCGGGTACAATGAGCAGTTCTTC	CASSYPASGYNEQFF
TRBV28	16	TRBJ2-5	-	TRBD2	TGTGCCAGCAGTGATACTAGCGGGGATGTGTACAAGACCCAGTACTTC	CASSDTSGDVYKTQYF
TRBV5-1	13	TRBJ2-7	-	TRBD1	TGCGCCAGCGGGAAGACAGGGGGCTACGAGCAGTACTTC	CASGKTGGYEQYF
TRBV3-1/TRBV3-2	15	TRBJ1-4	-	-	TGTGCCAGCAGCCAAGGGACACCGAAGAATGAAAAACTGTTTTTT	CASSQGTPKNEKLFF
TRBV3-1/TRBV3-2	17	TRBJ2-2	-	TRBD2	TGTGCCAGCAGCCCGATAAAACTAGCGGCGAACACCGGGGAGCTGTTTTTT	CASSPIKLAANTGELFF
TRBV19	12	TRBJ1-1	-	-	TGTGCCAGTAGCCACGGTCTGATTGAAGCTTTCTTT	CASSHGLIEAFF
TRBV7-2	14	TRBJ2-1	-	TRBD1	TGTGCCAGCAGCCTCGGGACAGGAGTTTATGAGCAGTTCTTC	CASSLGTGVYEQFF
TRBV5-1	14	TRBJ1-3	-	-	TGCGCCAGCAGCTCCCAGGGATCTGGAAACACCATATATTTT	CASSSQGSGNTIYF
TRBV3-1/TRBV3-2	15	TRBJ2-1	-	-	TGTGCCAGCAGCCAAGATAGGAGGGCCGTCAATGAGCAGTTCTTC	CASSQDRRAVNEQFF
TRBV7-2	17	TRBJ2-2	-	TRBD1	TGTGCCAGCAGCGCATTCCTAGGGGGACAGGGTCACGGGGAGCTGTTTTTT	CASSAFLGGQGHGELFF
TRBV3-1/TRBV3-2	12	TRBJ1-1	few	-	TGTGCCAGCAGAGCGGGGGGCGGTGAAGCTTTCTTT	CASRAGGGEAFF
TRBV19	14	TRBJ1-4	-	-	TGTGCCAGTAGTATAGCGGATACCAGGGAAAAACTGTTTTTT	CASSIADTREKLFF
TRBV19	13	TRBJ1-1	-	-	TGTGCCAGTAGGGTATCGAGGGACACTGAAGCTTTCTTT	CASRVSRDTEAFF
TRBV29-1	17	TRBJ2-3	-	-	TGCAGCGTTGAGTTGGATGGCTGCAGGGGAGGCACAGATACGCAGTATTTT	CSVELDGCRGGTDTQYF
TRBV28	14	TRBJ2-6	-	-	TGTGCCAGCAGTCGAGGTGGTGGGGCCAACGTCCTGACTTTC	CASSRGGGANVLTF
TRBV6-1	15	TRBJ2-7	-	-	TGTGCCAGCAGTGAGAGTATGAGGAGCTCCTACGAGCAGTACTTC	CASSESMRSSYEQYF
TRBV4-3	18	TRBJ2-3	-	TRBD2	TGCGCCAGCAGCCAGGCTAGCGGAACCAAAAAAAGCACAGATACGCAGTATTTT	CASSQASGTKKSTDTQYF
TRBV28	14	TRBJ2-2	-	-	TGTGCCAGCAGTTTACCAGGGTTCACCGGGGAGCTGTTTTTT	CASSLPGFTGELFF
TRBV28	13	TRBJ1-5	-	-	TGTGCCAGCAGTTCTTATGGCAATCAGCCCCAGCATTTT	CASSSYGNQPQHF
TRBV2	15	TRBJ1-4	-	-	TGTGCCAGCAACGGAAGAACAGAGCTTAATGAAAAACTGTTTTTT	CASNGRTELNEKLFF
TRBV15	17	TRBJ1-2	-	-	TGTGCCACCAGCAGAGATCCTTCCCAGGGGTCAGACTATGGCTACACCTTC	CATSRDPSQGSDYGYTF
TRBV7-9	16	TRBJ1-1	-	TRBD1	TGTGCCAGCAGCCAATTACAGGGGGCCGGGGGCACTGAAGCTTTCTTT	CASSQLQGAGGTEAFF
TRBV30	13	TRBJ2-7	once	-	TGTGCCTGGAGTAGGGGCAGCCACTACGAGCAGTACTTC	CAWSRGSHYEQYF
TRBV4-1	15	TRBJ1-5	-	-	TGCGCCAGCAGCCAAGCCCCCCCCGGGTATCAGCCCCAGCATTTT	CASSQAPPGYQPQHF
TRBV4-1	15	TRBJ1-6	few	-	TGCGCCAGCAGCCAAGAGGGGGAGGGAGGCTCACCCCTCCACTTT	CASSQEGEGGSPLHF
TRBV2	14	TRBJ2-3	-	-	TGTGCCGTGTGGGGCAACGCTGGCACAGATACGCAGTATTTT	CAVWGNAGTDTQYF
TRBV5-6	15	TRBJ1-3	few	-	TGTGCCAGCAGCTTGGTATCCAGCTCTGGAAACACCATATATTTT	CASSLVSSSGNTIYF
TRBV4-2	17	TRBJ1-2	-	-	TGTGCCAGCAGCCAAGATGGGTGGGGGGACCTTAACTATGGCTACACCTTC	CASSQDGWGDLNYGYTF